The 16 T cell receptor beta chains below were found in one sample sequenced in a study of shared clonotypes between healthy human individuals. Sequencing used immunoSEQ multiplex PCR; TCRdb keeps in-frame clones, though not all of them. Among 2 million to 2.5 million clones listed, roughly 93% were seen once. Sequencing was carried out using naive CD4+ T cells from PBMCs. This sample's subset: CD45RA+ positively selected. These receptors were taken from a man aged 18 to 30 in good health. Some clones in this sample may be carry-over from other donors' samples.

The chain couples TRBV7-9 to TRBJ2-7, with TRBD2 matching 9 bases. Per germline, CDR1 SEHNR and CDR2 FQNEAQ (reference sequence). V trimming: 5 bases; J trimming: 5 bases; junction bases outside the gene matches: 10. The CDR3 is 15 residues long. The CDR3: CASSQIAGAPHEQYF. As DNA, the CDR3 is TGTGCCAGCAGCCAAATAGCGGGAGCCCCCCACGAGCAGTACTTC. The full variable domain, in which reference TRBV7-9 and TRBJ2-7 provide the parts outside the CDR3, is DTGVSQNPRHKITKRGQNVTFRCDPISEHNRLYWYRQTLGQGPEFLTYFQNEAQLEKSRLLSDRFSAERPKGSFSTLEIQRTEQGDSAMYLCASSQIAGAPHEQYFGPGTRLTVT.

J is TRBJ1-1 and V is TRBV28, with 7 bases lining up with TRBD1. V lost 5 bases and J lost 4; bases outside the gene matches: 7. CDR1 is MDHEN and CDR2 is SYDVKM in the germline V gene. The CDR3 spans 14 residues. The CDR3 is CASSTTGRVTEAFF. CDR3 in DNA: TGTGCCAGCAGTACGACAGGGCGGGTCACTGAAGCTTTCTTT.

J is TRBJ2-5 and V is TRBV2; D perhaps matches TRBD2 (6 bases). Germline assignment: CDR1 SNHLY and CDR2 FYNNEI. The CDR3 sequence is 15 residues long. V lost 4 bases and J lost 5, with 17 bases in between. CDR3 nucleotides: TGTGCCAGCAGTGTCGAATCCGGGAGTATCGAGACCCAGTACTTC. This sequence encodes CASSVESGSIETQYF.

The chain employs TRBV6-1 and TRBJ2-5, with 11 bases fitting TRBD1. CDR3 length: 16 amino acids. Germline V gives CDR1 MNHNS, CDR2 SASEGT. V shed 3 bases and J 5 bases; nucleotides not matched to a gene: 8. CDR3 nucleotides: TGTGCCAGCAGTGAGACCGGGACAGGGGGTTGGGAGACCCAGTACTTC. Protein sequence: CASSETGTGGWETQYF.

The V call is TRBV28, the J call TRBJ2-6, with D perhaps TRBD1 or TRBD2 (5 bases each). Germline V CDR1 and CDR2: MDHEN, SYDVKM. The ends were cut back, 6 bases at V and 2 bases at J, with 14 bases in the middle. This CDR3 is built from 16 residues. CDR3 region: CASSPWGKAGANVLTF. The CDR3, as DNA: TGTGCCAGCAGCCCCTGGGGGAAGGCTGGGGCCAACGTCCTGACTTTC.

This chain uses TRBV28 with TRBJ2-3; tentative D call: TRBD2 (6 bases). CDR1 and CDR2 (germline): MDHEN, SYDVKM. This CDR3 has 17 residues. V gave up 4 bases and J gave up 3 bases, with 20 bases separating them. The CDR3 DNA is TGTGCCAGCAGTTACGGGGTGAGGGGACTTGATACAGATACGCAGTATTTT. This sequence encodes CASSYGVRGLDTDTQYF.

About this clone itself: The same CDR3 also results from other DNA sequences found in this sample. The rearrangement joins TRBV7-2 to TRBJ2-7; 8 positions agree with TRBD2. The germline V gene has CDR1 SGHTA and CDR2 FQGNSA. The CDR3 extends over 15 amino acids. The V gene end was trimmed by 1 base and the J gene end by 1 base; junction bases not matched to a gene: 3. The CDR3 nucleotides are TGTGCCAGCAGCTTAGGTACGGGAGGGTCCTACGAGCAGTACTTC. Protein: CASSLGTGGSYEQYF.

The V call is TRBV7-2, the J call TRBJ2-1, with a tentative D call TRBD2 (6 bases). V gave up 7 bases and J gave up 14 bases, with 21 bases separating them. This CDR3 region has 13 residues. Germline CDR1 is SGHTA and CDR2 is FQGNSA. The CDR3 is CASTTSFSVVEFF. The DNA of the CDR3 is TGTGCCAGCACCACTAGCTTTTCCGTTGTCGAGTTCTTC.

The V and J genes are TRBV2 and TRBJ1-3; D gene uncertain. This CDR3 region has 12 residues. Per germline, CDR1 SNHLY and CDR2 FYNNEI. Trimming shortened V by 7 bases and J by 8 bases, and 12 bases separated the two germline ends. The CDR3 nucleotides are TGTGCCAGCATCAAGTTCGGGCACACCATATATTTT. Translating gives CASIKFGHTIYF.

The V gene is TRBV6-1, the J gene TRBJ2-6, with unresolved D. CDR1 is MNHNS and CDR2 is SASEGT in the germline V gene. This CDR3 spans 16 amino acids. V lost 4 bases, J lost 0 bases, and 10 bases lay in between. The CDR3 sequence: CASSGYHLSGANVLTF. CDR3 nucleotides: TGTGCCAGCAGTGGGTACCACCTCTCTGGGGCCAACGTCCTGACTTTC.

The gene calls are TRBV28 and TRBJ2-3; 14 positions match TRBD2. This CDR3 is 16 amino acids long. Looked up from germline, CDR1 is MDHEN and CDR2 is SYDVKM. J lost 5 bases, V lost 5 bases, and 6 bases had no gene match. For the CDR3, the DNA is TGTGCCAGCAGTCCCCAGGGACTAGCGGGAGTAGATACGCAGTATTTT. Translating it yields CASSPQGLAGVDTQYF.

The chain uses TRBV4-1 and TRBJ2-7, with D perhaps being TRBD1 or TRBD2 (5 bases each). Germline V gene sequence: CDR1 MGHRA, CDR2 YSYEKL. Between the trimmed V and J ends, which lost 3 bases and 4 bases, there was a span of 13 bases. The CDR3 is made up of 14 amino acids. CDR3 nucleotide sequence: TGCGCCAGCAGCCATCCGGGGCTGATATACGAGCAGTACTTC. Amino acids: CASSHPGLIYEQYF.

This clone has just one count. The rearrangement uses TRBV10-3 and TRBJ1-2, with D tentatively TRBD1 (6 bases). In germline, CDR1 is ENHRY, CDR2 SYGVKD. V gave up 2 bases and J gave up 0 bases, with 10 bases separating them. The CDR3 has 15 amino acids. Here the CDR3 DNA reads TGTGCCATCAGTGAGCCGACAGGTTCTAACTATGGCTACACCTTC. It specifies CAISEPTGSNYGYTF.

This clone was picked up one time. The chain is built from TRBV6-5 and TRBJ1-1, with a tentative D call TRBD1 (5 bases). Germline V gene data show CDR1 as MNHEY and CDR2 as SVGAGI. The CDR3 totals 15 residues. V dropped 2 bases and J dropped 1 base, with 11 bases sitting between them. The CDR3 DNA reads TGTGCCAGCAGTTACGGTCCTAGGGGGAACACTGAAGCTTTCTTT. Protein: CASSYGPRGNTEAFF.

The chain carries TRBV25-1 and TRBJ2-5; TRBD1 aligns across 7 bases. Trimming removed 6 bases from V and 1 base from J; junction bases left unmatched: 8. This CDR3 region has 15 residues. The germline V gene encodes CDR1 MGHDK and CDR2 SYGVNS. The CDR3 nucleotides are TGTGCCAGCAGAAACCCCGGGGACAGCCAAGAGACCCAGTACTTC. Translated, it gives CASRNPGDSQETQYF.

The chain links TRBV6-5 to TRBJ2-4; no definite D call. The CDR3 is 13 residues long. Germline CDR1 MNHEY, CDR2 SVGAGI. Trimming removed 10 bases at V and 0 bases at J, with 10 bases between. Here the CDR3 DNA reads TGTGCCACCTCGGACGCAGCCAAAAACATTCAGTACTTC. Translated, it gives CATSDAAKNIQYF.